This entry concerns a single TCR beta chain. This sample is part of a study of shared clonotypes between healthy human individuals. Generated by immunoSEQ multiplex PCR, the TCRdb table keeps only in-frame clones and is missing some. The sample consists of hundreds of thousands of clones, 60% to 75% of them appearing once. V lost 5 bases to trimming and J lost 2 bases; unmatched junction nucleotides: 5. CDR1 is SGHNT and CDR2 is YENEEA in the germline V gene. This CDR3 is 15 amino acids long. Sequenced input: memory CD4+ T cells sorted from blood. Indicated subset: CD45RA-negative fraction. The source of this sequence is a woman aged 25 to 45 in good health. V gene TRBV11-3 combines with J gene TRBJ2-3; 9 nucleotides match TRBD2. This CDR3 is CASSEGLAFTDTQYF. CDR3 DNA sequence: TGTGCCAGCAGCGAGGGACTAGCCTTCACAGATACGCAGTATTTT.